The clone carrying this T cell receptor (beta chain) was observed many times. Germline CDR1 and CDR2: SEHNR and FQNEAQ (reference sequence). The CDR3 spans 15 residues. V lost 2 bases to trimming and J lost 5 bases; unmatched junction nucleotides: 5. This sample is drawn from a study of blood T cell repertoires in COVID-19. In the study overall: Sites across the United States, Italy and Spain contributed samples from acute and convalescent COVID-19.

Measured with immunoSEQ multiplex PCR; TCRdb has only the in-frame clones, and not every one. Altogether hundreds of thousands of clones are present, about nine tenths being singletons, with the ten largest covering 2.6%. The source is a man in his sixties who had recovered from COVID-19. The rearrangement links TRBV7-9 to TRBJ2-2; 7 bases agree with TRBD1. The sequenced sample was PBMCs or T cells enriched from blood (not recorded which). CDR3 sequence reads: CASSLPGTVTGELFF. Written as DNA, the CDR3 is TGTGCCAGCAGCTTACCCGGGACAGTGACCGGGGAGCTGTTTTTT. The variable domain in full, completed from reference TRBV7-9 and TRBJ2-2, reads DTGVSQNPRHKITKRGQNVTFRCDPISEHNRLYWYRQTLGQGPEFLTYFQNEAQLEKSRLLSDRFSAERPKGSFSTLEIQRTEQGDSAMYLCASSLPGTVTGELFFGEGSRLTVL.